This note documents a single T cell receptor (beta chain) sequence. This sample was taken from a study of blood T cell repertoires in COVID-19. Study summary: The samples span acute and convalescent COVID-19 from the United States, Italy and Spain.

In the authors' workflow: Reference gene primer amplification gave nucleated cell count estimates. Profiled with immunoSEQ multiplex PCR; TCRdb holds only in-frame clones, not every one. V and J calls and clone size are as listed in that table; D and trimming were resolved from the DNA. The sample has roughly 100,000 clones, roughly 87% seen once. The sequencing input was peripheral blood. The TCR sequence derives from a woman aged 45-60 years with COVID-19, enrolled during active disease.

The CDR3: CASSFGEGTDTQYF. The CDR3 DNA is TGTGCCAGCAGCTTCGGGGAGGGCACAGATACGCAGTATTTT. The chain links TRBV7-9 to TRBJ2-3; D is perhaps TRBD2 (6 bases). Germline loops: CDR1 SEHNR, CDR2 FQNEAQ (reference sequence). The CDR3 is 14 residues long. Trimming removed 3 bases from V and 1 base from J, with 8 bases in between. Full variable domain (rest looked up from reference TRBV7-9 and TRBJ2-3): DTGVSQNPRHKITKRGQNVTFRCDPISEHNRLYWYRQTLGQGPEFLTYFQNEAQLEKSRLLSDRFSAERPKGSFSTLEIQRTEQGDSAMYLCASSFGEGTDTQYFGPGTRLTVL.